One and the same sample provided the 17 T cell receptor beta chains below, sequenced in a study of T cells in tumors after PD-1 blockade. Repertoires were generated with immunoSEQ multiplex PCR, while TCRdb's copy carries only in-frame clones and drops some. This sample carries approximately 63,000 clones, around 74% of them seen once, and the ten largest clones take roughly 4.7%. This material consisted of PBMCs, taken after anti-PD-1 treatment. These receptors originate from a human donor with basal cell carcinoma.

The V gene is TRBV29-1, the J gene TRBJ1-4; possible D gene TRBD1, 6 bases. The V and J ends lost 5 bases and 0 bases respectively, with 10 bases between them. The CDR3 extends over 14 amino acids. Germline CDR1 SQVTM, CDR2 ANQGSEA. In DNA, the CDR3 is TGCAGCGTTCCCCAGGGGCCAACTAATGAAAAACTGTTTTTT. Translation gives CSVPQGPTNEKLFF.

The genes are TRBV9 and TRBJ2-3, with TRBD2 identical over 7 bases. J lost 4 bases, V lost 4 bases, and 12 bases had no gene match. Germline values: CDR1 SGDLS, CDR2 YYNGEE. The CDR3 extends over 16 amino acids. CDR3 region: CASSTGQRGNADTQYF. As DNA, the CDR3 is TGTGCCAGCAGCACCGGGCAGCGGGGTAACGCAGATACGCAGTATTTT.

J is TRBJ2-5 and V is TRBV4-1, with unresolved D. The CDR3 runs 14 residues. CDR1 and CDR2 from the germline V gene are MGHRA and YSYEKL. V was cut by 1 base and J by 1 base, with 7 bases left in between. In nucleotides, the CDR3 is TGCGCCAGCAGCCAAGCCTGGCCCCAAGAGACCCAGTACTTC. Protein: CASSQAWPQETQYF.

This chain connects TRBV7-8 to TRBJ2-2; the D gene could be TRBD1 or TRBD2 (5 bases each). This CDR3 has 16 amino acids. Germline values: CDR1 SGHVS, CDR2 FQNEAQ. Trimming removed 6 bases from V and 1 base from J, with 15 bases in between. CDR3 protein: CASRAKGTQNTGELFF. As DNA, the CDR3 is TGTGCCAGCAGGGCGAAGGGGACCCAGAACACCGGGGAGCTGTTTTTT.

The chain is built from TRBV18 and TRBJ2-6, with 8 nucleotides matching TRBD2. J lost 3 bases, V lost 3 bases, and 7 bases had no gene match. This CDR3 has 17 residues. Germline CDR1 KGHSH, CDR2 LQKENI. This CDR3 is CASSPGLGYFGANVLTF. CDR3 nucleotides: TGTGCCAGCTCACCGGGACTAGGATACTTTGGGGCCAACGTCCTGACTTTC. The full variable domain, in which reference TRBV18 and TRBJ2-6 provide the parts outside the CDR3, is NAGVMQNPRHLVRRRGQEARLRCSPMKGHSHVYWYRQLPEEGLKFMVYLQKENIIDESGMPKERFSAEFPKEGPSILRIQQVVRGDSAAYFCASSPGLGYFGANVLTFGAGSRLTVL.

This chain joins TRBV24-1 and TRBJ2-2; 9 nucleotides line up with TRBD1. The CDR3 spans 13 residues. V was clipped by 10 bases and J by 5 bases; unmatched bases: 4. CDR1 KGHDR and CDR2 SFDVKD come from the germline V gene. CDR3 nucleotide sequence: TGTGCCACGGGGACAGGGCCAACCGGGGAGCTGTTTTTT. It yields the protein CATGTGPTGELFF.

The genes are TRBV5-1 and TRBJ2-5; 9 nucleotides align to TRBD2. Germline V gives CDR1 SGHRS, CDR2 YFSETQ. V was clipped by 1 base and J by 6 bases; unmatched bases: 13. CDR3 length: 17 amino acids. CDR3 bases: TGCGCCAGCAGCTTGACCCTCCTAGCGGGGCCCCCGAAGACCCAGTACTTC. It translates to CASSLTLLAGPPKTQYF.

CDR3 loop: CASLSESRGRGEQYF. The DNA for the CDR3 is TGTGCCAGCTTGTCGGAATCCAGGGGGCGTGGAGAGCAGTACTTC. The chain has TRBV28 and TRBJ2-7; TRBD1 agrees at 8 bases. This CDR3 comprises 15 residues. V lost 8 bases, J lost 7 bases, and 16 bases stayed unmatched. Germline V gene lookup returns CDR1 MDHEN and CDR2 SYDVKM.

This sequence joins TRBV19 and TRBJ1-3; 8 bases align to TRBD1. CDR1 is LNHDA and CDR2 is SQIVND in the germline V gene (reference sequence). V lost 5 bases to trimming and J lost 2 bases; unmatched junction nucleotides: 8. This CDR3 spans 16 amino acids. The CDR3 spells CASSPQDRVTGNTIYF. In nucleotides, the CDR3 is TGTGCCAGTAGTCCACAGGACAGGGTAACTGGAAACACCATATATTTT.

The CDR3 nucleotides read TGTGCCACCAGCAGGGGGGGGCCGGGGGCCAAAAACATTCAGTACTTC. Translated, it gives CATSRGGPGAKNIQYF. The chain links TRBV15 to TRBJ2-4; a possible D gene is TRBD2 (7 bases). The CDR3 loop spans 16 amino acids. The germline V gene has CDR1 LNHNV and CDR2 YYDKDF (reference sequence). The V and J ends lost 3 bases and 1 base respectively, with 13 bases between them.

For the CDR3, the DNA is TGTGCCAGCAGCTTAGGAGGGGAAAATGAGCAGTTCTTC. It encodes CASSLGGENEQFF. The rearrangement uses TRBV11-3 and TRBJ2-1; D might be TRBD1 or TRBD2, each matching 5 bases. The germline V and J ends were trimmed by 1 base and 7 bases, with 8 bases remaining between them. Germline V gene sequence: CDR1 SGHNT, CDR2 YENEEA. The CDR3 totals 13 residues.

This clone was detected once. V gene TRBV6-1 combines with J gene TRBJ2-3; 12 bases line up with TRBD2. Unmatched junction bases numbered 3, after V lost 2 bases and J lost 0 bases. The germline CDR1 and CDR2 sequences are MNHNS and SASEGT. CDR3 size: 17 residues. The CDR3 bases are TGTGCCAGCAGTGAACTCGGACTAGCGGGAAGCACAGATACGCAGTATTTT. Amino acid sequence: CASSELGLAGSTDTQYF.

The count of this clone is one. The sample contains more than one DNA sequence encoding this CDR3. This chain links TRBV6-5 with TRBJ2-7; 8 bases align to TRBD1. Looked up from germline, CDR1 is MNHEY and CDR2 is SVGAGI. The length of the CDR3 is 14 residues. V dropped 6 bases and J dropped 4; count of bases not matched to a gene: 8. This CDR3 is CASRRGQGSYEQYF. CDR3 sequence (DNA): TGTGCCAGCAGGCGAGGACAGGGATCTTACGAGCAGTACTTC.

The V and J genes are TRBV6-5 and TRBJ1-4; 7 bases agree with TRBD1. Germline V gene sequence: CDR1 MNHEY, CDR2 SVGAGI. J gave up 7 bases and V 7 bases, and 0 bases lay outside the gene matches. The CDR3 consists of 11 residues. CDR3 residues: CASTGGEKLFF. The CDR3, as DNA: TGTGCCAGCACAGGGGGTGAAAAACTGTTTTTT.

The rearrangement joins TRBV12-3 or TRBV12-4 to TRBJ1-1; tentative D call: TRBD1 (6 bases). CDR3 length equals 13 residues. Between the trimmed V and J ends, which lost 7 bases and 7 bases, there was a span of 16 bases. This CDR3 is CASTTLWDNEAFF. DNA of the CDR3: TGTGCCAGCACCACCCTTTGGGACAATGAAGCTTTCTTT.

J is TRBJ1-5 and V is TRBV3-1 (or the pseudogene TRBV3-2); D gene unclear. Looked up from germline, CDR1 is LGHDT and CDR2 is YNNKEL (reference sequence). The CDR3 is 14 amino acids. V dropped 1 base and J dropped 4 bases, with 8 bases sitting between them. CDR3 coding DNA: TGTGCCAGCAGCCAAGCATTCGGGAATCAGCCCCAGCATTTT. Protein product: CASSQAFGNQPQHF.

This clone has a handful of counts. The CDR3 DNA follows: TGTGCCAGCAGTGATGATAGGTGGCAGTTGAACACTGAAGCTTTCTTT. Encoded protein: CASSDDRWQLNTEAFF. The V gene is TRBV6-1, the J gene TRBJ1-1; D gene uncertain. The germline V and J ends were trimmed by 3 bases and 0 bases, with 14 bases remaining between them. The CDR3 sequence is 16 residues long. CDR1 and CDR2 (germline): MNHNS, SASEGT.